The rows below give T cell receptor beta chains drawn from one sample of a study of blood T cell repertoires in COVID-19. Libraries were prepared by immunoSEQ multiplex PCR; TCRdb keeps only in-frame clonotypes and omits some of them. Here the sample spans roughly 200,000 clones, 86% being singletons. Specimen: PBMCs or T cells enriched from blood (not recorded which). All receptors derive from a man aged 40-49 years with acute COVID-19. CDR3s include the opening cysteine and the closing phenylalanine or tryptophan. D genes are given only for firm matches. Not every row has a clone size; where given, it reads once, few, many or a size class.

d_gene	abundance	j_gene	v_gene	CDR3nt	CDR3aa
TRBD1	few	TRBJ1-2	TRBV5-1	TGCGCCAGCAGCTGGGGTACAGGGGACGGCTATGGCTACACCTTC	CASSWGTGDGYGYTF
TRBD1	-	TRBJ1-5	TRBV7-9	TGTGCCAGCAGCTTAGAGGGACAGGGGCAGCATTTT	CASSLEGQGQHF
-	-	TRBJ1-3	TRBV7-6	TGTGCCAGCAGCTTAGCCGCAGGGGACCCCTCTGGAAACACCATATATTTT	CASSLAAGDPSGNTIYF
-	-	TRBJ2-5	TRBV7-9	TGTGCCAGCAGCTTACGTGTTGAGGAGACCCAGTACTTC	CASSLRVEETQYF
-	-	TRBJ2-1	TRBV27	TGTGCCAGCAGCCCCGCTGAGATCTATACCAATGAGCAGTTCTTC	CASSPAEIYTNEQFF
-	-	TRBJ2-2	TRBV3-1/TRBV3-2	TGTGCCAGCAGCCAAGATCGCGGGAACACCGGGGAGCTGTTTTTT	CASSQDRGNTGELFF
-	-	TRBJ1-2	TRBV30	TGTGCCTGTCCCCAAGGGGCTGCTTCTGGCTACACCTTC	CACPQGAASGYTF
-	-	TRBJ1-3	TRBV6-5	TGTGCCAGCAGTCGAGCCCAGGGGCATGGAAACACCATATATTTT	CASSRAQGHGNTIYF
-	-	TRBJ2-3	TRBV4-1	TGCGCCAGCAGCCAAGCTCAGAGGGATACGCAGTATTTT	CASSQAQRDTQYF
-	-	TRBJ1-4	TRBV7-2	TGTGCCAGCAGCTTAGGGGGGGTTTATGGAAAACTGTTTTTT	CASSLGGVYGKLFF
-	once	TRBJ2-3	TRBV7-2	TGTGCCAGCAGCTCCCTCACAGATACGCAGTATTTT	CASSSLTDTQYF
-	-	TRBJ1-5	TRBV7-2	TGTGCCAGCAGCCCTACGGGGGGCTCCCTTTCGCCCCAGCATTTT	CASSPTGGSLSPQHF
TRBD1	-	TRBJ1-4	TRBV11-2	TGTGCCAGCAGCGTATTTAACAGGGGCGATGAAAAACTGTTTTTT	CASSVFNRGDEKLFF
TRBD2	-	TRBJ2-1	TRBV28	TGTGCCAGCAGTCCGCCCGGGACTAGCGCCTACAATGAGCAGTTCTTC	CASSPPGTSAYNEQFF
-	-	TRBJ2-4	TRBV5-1	TGCGCCAGTAATAATGGGGACATCCTTCAAAACATTCAGTACTTC	CASNNGDILQNIQYF